Listed below are T cell receptor beta chains from one sample, sequenced in a study of cytomegalovirus exposure and HLA in healthy donors. The data were produced by immunoSEQ multiplex PCR, yet TCRdb's version contains in-frame clones alone and is incomplete. The sample has more than 200,000 clones, approximately 70% seen once. The specimen sequenced was PBMCs. These receptors came from a middle-aged man in good health and CMV-seropositive. The CDR3 runs from the conserved cysteine through the conserved F or W. Fields, in order: CDR3 length, J gene, D gene, V gene, CDR3 protein. A D gene is named only where the DNA matches it firmly.

cdr3_length: 15; j_call: TRBJ2-1; d_call: TRBD1; v_call: TRBV5-5; cdr3_aa: CASSLAPDRGNEQFF
cdr3_length: 15; j_call: TRBJ1-3; d_call: .; v_call: TRBV7-9; cdr3_aa: CASTSSGTGGNTIYF
cdr3_length: 14; j_call: TRBJ2-1; d_call: .; v_call: TRBV9; cdr3_aa: CASSVWIGEGEQFF
cdr3_length: 14; j_call: TRBJ1-3; d_call: TRBD1; v_call: TRBV28; cdr3_aa: CASSLWTGRNTIYF
cdr3_length: 15; j_call: TRBJ1-5; d_call: .; v_call: TRBV6-1; cdr3_aa: CASSETGSRNQPQHF
cdr3_length: 17; j_call: TRBJ2-3; d_call: TRBD2; v_call: TRBV11-3; cdr3_aa: CASSLGTSGDLLDTQYF
cdr3_length: 13; j_call: TRBJ1-4; d_call: .; v_call: TRBV7-9; cdr3_aa: CALPGPTNEKLFF
cdr3_length: 14; j_call: TRBJ2-1; d_call: .; v_call: TRBV9; cdr3_aa: CASSSRTPNNEQFF
cdr3_length: 15; j_call: TRBJ2-7; d_call: .; v_call: TRBV6-1; cdr3_aa: CASSEVPDRYYEQYF
cdr3_length: 16; j_call: TRBJ1-2; d_call: TRBD1; v_call: TRBV27; cdr3_aa: CASSPGGAQGTNGYTF
cdr3_length: 14; j_call: TRBJ1-5; d_call: TRBD1; v_call: TRBV2; cdr3_aa: CASSGQGGNQPQHF
cdr3_length: 14; j_call: TRBJ2-2; d_call: TRBD2; v_call: TRBV29-1; cdr3_aa: CSVEDSGGAGELFF
cdr3_length: 15; j_call: TRBJ1-3; d_call: .; v_call: TRBV2; cdr3_aa: CASSETALAGNTIYF
cdr3_length: 18; j_call: TRBJ1-1; d_call: .; v_call: TRBV25-1; cdr3_aa: CASSEAFLGDRWGTEAFF
cdr3_length: 15; j_call: TRBJ2-6; d_call: .; v_call: TRBV6-5; cdr3_aa: CASTPESTGANVLTF
cdr3_length: 13; j_call: TRBJ1-1; d_call: TRBD1; v_call: TRBV6-1; cdr3_aa: CASSRGLNTEAFF
cdr3_length: 18; j_call: TRBJ2-7; d_call: TRBD2; v_call: TRBV2; cdr3_aa: CASSELAGGEETSYEQYF
cdr3_length: 15; j_call: TRBJ1-2; d_call: .; v_call: TRBV6-5; cdr3_aa: CASRGWGLSANGYTF
cdr3_length: 15; j_call: TRBJ1-6; d_call: .; v_call: TRBV5-1; cdr3_aa: CASSFEASYNSPLHF
cdr3_length: 14; j_call: TRBJ2-7; d_call: TRBD1; v_call: TRBV7-9; cdr3_aa: CASSLEGALYEQYF
cdr3_length: 15; j_call: TRBJ2-2; d_call: .; v_call: TRBV19; cdr3_aa: CASSISTGPTGELFF
cdr3_length: 12; j_call: TRBJ1-5; d_call: .; v_call: TRBV7-9; cdr3_aa: CASSLGEQPQHF
cdr3_length: 13; j_call: TRBJ2-7; d_call: TRBD1; v_call: TRBV7-8; cdr3_aa: CASSWDRGYEQYF
cdr3_length: 15; j_call: TRBJ2-5; d_call: .; v_call: TRBV6-6; cdr3_aa: CASSYPGIGLETQYF
cdr3_length: 15; j_call: TRBJ2-2; d_call: .; v_call: TRBV9; cdr3_aa: CASSPRDFYTGELFF
cdr3_length: 15; j_call: TRBJ1-2; d_call: TRBD1; v_call: TRBV4-1; cdr3_aa: CASSPRDRTVYGYTF
cdr3_length: 15; j_call: TRBJ1-1; d_call: TRBD1; v_call: TRBV5-1; cdr3_aa: CASRERTGGESEAFF
cdr3_length: 12; j_call: TRBJ1-1; d_call: .; v_call: TRBV6-5; cdr3_aa: CASSLYQGEAFF
cdr3_length: 16; j_call: TRBJ1-3; d_call: .; v_call: TRBV4-1; cdr3_aa: CASSQYRQYSGNTIYF
cdr3_length: 13; j_call: TRBJ2-3; d_call: .; v_call: TRBV14; cdr3_aa: CASSQLRTDTQYF
cdr3_length: 12; j_call: TRBJ2-7; d_call: .; v_call: TRBV13; cdr3_aa: CASSLGPGEQYF
cdr3_length: 11; j_call: TRBJ1-2; d_call: .; v_call: TRBV13; cdr3_aa: CAGGDDYGYTF
cdr3_length: 16; j_call: TRBJ2-2; d_call: TRBD1; v_call: TRBV18; cdr3_aa: CASSPGQGAQTGELFF
cdr3_length: 16; j_call: TRBJ2-1; d_call: .; v_call: TRBV11-2; cdr3_aa: CASSLGAKSSYNEQFF
cdr3_length: 15; j_call: TRBJ2-7; d_call: .; v_call: TRBV5-5; cdr3_aa: CASSFNDREIYEQYF
cdr3_length: 15; j_call: TRBJ2-7; d_call: .; v_call: TRBV6-5; cdr3_aa: CASSYHRVGAYEQYF
cdr3_length: 17; j_call: TRBJ2-5; d_call: TRBD2; v_call: TRBV5-4; cdr3_aa: CASSFGDYGLIQETQYF
cdr3_length: 14; j_call: TRBJ2-1; d_call: TRBD1; v_call: TRBV18; cdr3_aa: CASSLSTGENEQFF
cdr3_length: 14; j_call: TRBJ2-7; d_call: .; v_call: TRBV27; cdr3_aa: CASSTRDKGYEQYF
cdr3_length: 14; j_call: TRBJ1-1; d_call: .; v_call: TRBV11-2; cdr3_aa: CASSSGPENTEAFF
cdr3_length: 13; j_call: TRBJ1-4; d_call: .; v_call: TRBV19; cdr3_aa: CASSMAENEKLFF
cdr3_length: 14; j_call: TRBJ2-7; d_call: .; v_call: TRBV18; cdr3_aa: CASSPLVGADEQYF
cdr3_length: 16; j_call: TRBJ2-3; d_call: .; v_call: TRBV5-6; cdr3_aa: CASSPGGALSTDTQYF
cdr3_length: 13; j_call: TRBJ2-3; d_call: .; v_call: TRBV10-1; cdr3_aa: CASSESISGTQYF
cdr3_length: 15; j_call: TRBJ2-1; d_call: TRBD1; v_call: TRBV5-1; cdr3_aa: CASSLERTGYNEQFF
cdr3_length: 16; j_call: TRBJ2-3; d_call: .; v_call: TRBV6-5; cdr3_aa: CASSYGAYPSTDTQYF
cdr3_length: 14; j_call: TRBJ1-3; d_call: .; v_call: TRBV19; cdr3_aa: CASSGGIPGNTIYF
cdr3_length: 13; j_call: TRBJ2-7; d_call: .; v_call: TRBV5-1; cdr3_aa: CASTDRTRGREYF
cdr3_length: 16; j_call: TRBJ2-3; d_call: TRBD2; v_call: TRBV28; cdr3_aa: CASSKIAGGSTDTQYF
cdr3_length: 15; j_call: TRBJ2-1; d_call: TRBD2; v_call: TRBV19; cdr3_aa: CASSRTPGLADEQFF
cdr3_length: 17; j_call: TRBJ2-3; d_call: TRBD2; v_call: TRBV7-9; cdr3_aa: CASSLPLAGRGTDTQYF
cdr3_length: 16; j_call: TRBJ2-2; d_call: TRBD1; v_call: TRBV5-5; cdr3_aa: CASSLGDRGNTGELFF
cdr3_length: 15; j_call: TRBJ2-7; d_call: TRBD2; v_call: TRBV7-2; cdr3_aa: CASALGGGVPYEQYF
cdr3_length: 13; j_call: TRBJ1-1; d_call: .; v_call: TRBV19; cdr3_aa: CASIFSGETEAFF
cdr3_length: 13; j_call: TRBJ2-5; d_call: .; v_call: TRBV6-5; cdr3_aa: CASSRSLQETQYF
cdr3_length: 14; j_call: TRBJ1-5; d_call: TRBD1; v_call: TRBV5-1; cdr3_aa: CASSATGEGQPQHF
cdr3_length: 13; j_call: TRBJ2-4; d_call: .; v_call: TRBV6-1; cdr3_aa: CASEGLAKNIQYF
cdr3_length: 16; j_call: TRBJ1-3; d_call: .; v_call: TRBV11-2; cdr3_aa: CASSTGGVYSGNTIYF
cdr3_length: 14; j_call: TRBJ1-5; d_call: .; v_call: TRBV2; cdr3_aa: CASNLSPEGQPQHF
cdr3_length: 15; j_call: TRBJ1-1; d_call: TRBD1; v_call: TRBV7-2; cdr3_aa: CASSLGGTGRTEAFF